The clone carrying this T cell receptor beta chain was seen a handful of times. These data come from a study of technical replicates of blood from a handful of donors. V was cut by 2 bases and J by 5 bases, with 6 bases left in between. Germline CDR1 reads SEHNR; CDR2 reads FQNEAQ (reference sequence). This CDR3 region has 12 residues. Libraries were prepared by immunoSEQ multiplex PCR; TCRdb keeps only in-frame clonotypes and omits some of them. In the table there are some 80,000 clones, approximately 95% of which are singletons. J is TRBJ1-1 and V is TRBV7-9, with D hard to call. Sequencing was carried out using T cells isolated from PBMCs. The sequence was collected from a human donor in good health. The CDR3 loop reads CASSLRVTEAFF. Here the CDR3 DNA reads TGTGCCAGCAGCTTACGCGTAACTGAAGCTTTCTTT.